The source of this T cell receptor beta chain is a study of T cell responses to AZD1222 COVID-19 vaccine. The CDR3 is 13 residues long. The ends were cut back, 0 bases at V and 7 bases at J, with 8 bases in the middle. Germline V lookup: CDR1 SGHRS, CDR2 YFSETQ. Generated by immunoSEQ multiplex PCR, the TCRdb table keeps only in-frame clones and is missing some. The table has 100,000 or so clones, roughly 86% seen once. The chain has TRBV5-1 and TRBJ1-5, with D possibly matching TRBD1 (6 bases). This specimen was peripheral blood, taken on day 0 of MenACWY control vaccination. This receptor was obtained from an adult in good health. CDR3 protein: CASSLAGQQPQHF. The CDR3 DNA follows: TGCGCCAGCAGCTTGGCCGGACAGCAGCCCCAGCATTTT.